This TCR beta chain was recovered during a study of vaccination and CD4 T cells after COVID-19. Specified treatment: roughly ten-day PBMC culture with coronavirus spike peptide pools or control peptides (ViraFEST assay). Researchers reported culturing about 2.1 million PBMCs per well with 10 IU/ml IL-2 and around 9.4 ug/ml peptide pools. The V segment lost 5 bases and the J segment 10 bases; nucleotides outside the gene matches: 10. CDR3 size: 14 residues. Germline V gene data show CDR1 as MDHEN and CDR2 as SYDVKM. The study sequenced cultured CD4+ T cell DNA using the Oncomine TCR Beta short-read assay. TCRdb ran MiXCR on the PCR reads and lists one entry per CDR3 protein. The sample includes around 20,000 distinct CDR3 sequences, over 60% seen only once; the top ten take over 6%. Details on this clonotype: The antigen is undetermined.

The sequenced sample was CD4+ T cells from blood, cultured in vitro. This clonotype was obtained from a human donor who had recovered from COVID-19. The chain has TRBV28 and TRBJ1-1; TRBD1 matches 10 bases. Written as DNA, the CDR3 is TGTGCCAGCAGTCGACAGGGGGCTCGTGGAGGAGCTTTCTTT. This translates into CASSRQGARGGAFF.